This T cell receptor (beta chain) is from a study of blood T cell repertoires in COVID-19. Resolution of symptoms, clearance, or two negative PCRs was present in recovered Cohort 3 donors. V lost 7 bases, J lost 0 bases, and 9 bases stayed unmatched. CDR3 length equals 15 residues. In germline, CDR1 is SGHRS, CDR2 YFSETQ. Some clones are missing from TCRdb's copy, which holds only in-frame ones; the method was immunoSEQ multiplex PCR. The table records 200,000 to 250,000 clones, nearly 90% of them present only once. The sequence was collected from a man younger than 40 who had recovered from COVID-19. V usage is TRBV5-1 and J usage is TRBJ1-2; 7 bases fit TRBD1. The sample was PBMCs or T cells enriched from blood (not recorded which). The CDR3 spells CASQTGAQSNYGYTF. CDR3 DNA: TGCGCCAGCCAAACAGGGGCGCAATCTAACTATGGCTACACCTTC.